This TCR beta chain was sequenced during a study of T cell repertoires in cytomegalovirus infection. Study as a whole: Epitope selection comprised recently identified HLA-C-restricted CMV epitopes and well-studied HLA-B-restricted CMV epitopes. Both CMV infection and a matching HLA type were indicated by public TCR beta signatures. Study findings and constraints: CMV-specific TCR beta clonotypes restricted by HLA-C were the ones dominating the ex vivo response. Cumulative frequency of public TCR beta families picked out carriers of CMV plus the relevant HLA.

V was clipped by 5 bases and J by 1 base, with 11 bases between them. This CDR3 region has 14 residues. Germline V gene data show CDR1 as SGHVS and CDR2 as FNYEAQ. In this sample, this clonotype turned up a few times. Its antigen remains unknown. In TCRdb, the reads were re-called with MiXCR into one record per CDR3 protein. The sample carries more than 250,000 distinct CDR3 sequences, around 25% recorded once. This sample comprised cultured PBMCs, obtained from culture after CMV antigen stimulation. The V and J genes are TRBV7-6 and TRBJ1-1; D is possibly TRBD1 (6 bases). This sequence originates from a human donor in good health (CMV status not recorded). Some clones in this sample may be carry-over from other donors' samples. The CDR3 spells CASSLYRENTEAFF. CDR3 bases: TGTGCCAGCAGCCTCTACAGGGAGAACACTGAAGCTTTCTTT.